This T cell receptor (beta chain) was sequenced during a study of blood T cell repertoires in COVID-19. For the study at large: The samples span acute and convalescent COVID-19 from the United States, Italy and Spain. The analysed material was cDNA or gDNA that came from T cells, B-cell-depleted T cells, or PBMCs.

As handled by the study authors: Reference gene primer amplification in the assay estimated nucleated cell counts. Generated by immunoSEQ multiplex PCR, the TCRdb table keeps only in-frame clones and is missing some. The DNA was the basis for D and trimming; V, J and clone size are from that table. This repertoire shows some 240,000 clones, 82% found once; its top ten account for 4.5% to 5.5%. It was during active infection that Seattle patients were enrolled and then longitudinally followed. The CDR3 spans 18 residues. Germline CDR1 is MNHEY and CDR2 is SMNVEV (reference sequence). Trimming removed 4 bases from V and 3 bases from J; junction bases left unmatched: 12.

This clonotype was obtained from a woman aged 65 to 85 with COVID-19, enrolled during active disease. The J gene is TRBJ2-2, the V gene TRBV27; TRBD1 aligns across 9 bases. Sequencing input: peripheral blood. CDR3 DNA sequence: TGTGCCAGCAGTTATCTCACTCCGGGACAGGGTCACACCGGGGAGCTGTTTTTT. Translating it yields CASSYLTPGQGHTGELFF.